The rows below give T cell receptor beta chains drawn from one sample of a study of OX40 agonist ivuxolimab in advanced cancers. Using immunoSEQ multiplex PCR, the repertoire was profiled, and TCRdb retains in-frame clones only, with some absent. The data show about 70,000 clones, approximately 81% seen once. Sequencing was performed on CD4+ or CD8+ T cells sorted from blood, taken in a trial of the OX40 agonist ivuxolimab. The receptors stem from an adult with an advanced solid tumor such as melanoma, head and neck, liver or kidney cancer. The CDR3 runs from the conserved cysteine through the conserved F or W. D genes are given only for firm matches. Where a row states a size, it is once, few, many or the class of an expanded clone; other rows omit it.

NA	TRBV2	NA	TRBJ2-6	CASLLNPSGANVLTF	TGTGCCAGCCTTCTCAATCCCTCTGGGGCCAACGTCCTGACTTTC
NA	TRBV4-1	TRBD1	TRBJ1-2	CASSRLGQNYGYTF	TGCGCCAGCAGCCGCCTGGGACAGAACTATGGCTACACCTTC
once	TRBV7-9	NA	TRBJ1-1	CASSFQGRYTEAFF	TGTGCCAGCAGCTTTCAGGGGAGGTACACTGAAGCTTTCTTT
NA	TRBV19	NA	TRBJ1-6	CASKDPPSYNSPLHF	TGTGCCAGCAAGGACCCACCCTCCTATAATTCACCCCTCCACTTT
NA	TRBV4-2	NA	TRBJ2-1	CASSQDWGGHNEQFF	TGTGCCAGCAGCCAAGATTGGGGGGGCCACAATGAGCAGTTCTTC
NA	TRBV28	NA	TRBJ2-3	CASSHPLGATDTQYF	TGTGCCAGCAGTCATCCCCTCGGGGCCACAGATACGCAGTATTTT
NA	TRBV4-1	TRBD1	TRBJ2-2	CASSQEFGRGFANTGELFF	TGCGCCAGCAGCCAAGAATTCGGCAGGGGGTTTGCGAACACCGGGGAGCTGTTTTTT
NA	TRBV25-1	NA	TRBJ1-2	CASRRPGEGYGYTF	TGTGCCAGCAGACGACCAGGGGAGGGCTATGGCTACACCTTC
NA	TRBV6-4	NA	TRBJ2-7	CAQVPSYEQYF	TGTGCCCAAGTCCCCTCCTACGAGCAGTACTTC
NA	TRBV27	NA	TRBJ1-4	CASSSPPRQGIEKLFF	TGTGCCAGCAGTTCCCCCCCCCGGCAGGGGATCGAAAAACTGTTTTTT
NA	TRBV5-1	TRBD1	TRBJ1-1	CASSRATGQGVSTEAFF	TGCGCCAGCAGCCGCGCTACGGGACAGGGGGTATCTACTGAAGCTTTCTTT
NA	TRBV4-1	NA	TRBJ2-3	CASSQGAGQGGTDTQYF	TGCGCCAGCAGCCAAGGGGCCGGGCAGGGCGGCACAGATACGCAGTATTTT
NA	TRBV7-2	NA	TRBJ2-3	CASTTRGAQTDTQYF	TGTGCCAGCACGACCCGGGGGGCTCAAACAGATACGCAGTATTTT
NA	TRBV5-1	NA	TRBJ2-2	CASSLRQTDTGELFF	TGCGCCAGCAGCTTGAGACAAACAGACACCGGGGAGCTGTTTTTT
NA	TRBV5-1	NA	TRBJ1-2	CASRPTGNYGYTF	TGCGCCAGCAGGCCCACAGGGAACTATGGCTACACCTTC
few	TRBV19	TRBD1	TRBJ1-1	CASKVDRGREAFF	TGTGCCAGTAAAGTTGACAGGGGACGGGAGGCTTTCTTT
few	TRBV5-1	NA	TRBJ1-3	CASSSLGGDSGNTIYF	TGCGCCAGCAGCTCCCTAGGGGGGGACTCTGGAAACACCATATATTTT
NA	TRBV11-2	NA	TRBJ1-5	CASSARTGPKNQPQHF	TGTGCCAGCAGCGCCCGAACAGGGCCCAAGAATCAGCCCCAGCATTTT
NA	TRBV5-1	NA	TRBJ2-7	CASSNPGRDEQYF	TGCGCCAGCAGCAACCCGGGACGAGACGAGCAGTACTTC
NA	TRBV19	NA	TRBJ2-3	CASSIALPDTQYF	TGTGCCAGTAGTATCGCCCTCCCAGATACGCAGTATTTT
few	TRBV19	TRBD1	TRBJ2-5	CASSKQGGETQYF	TGTGCCAGTAGTAAACAGGGGGGAGAGACCCAGTACTTC
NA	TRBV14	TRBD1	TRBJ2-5	CASSQDLRQGETQYF	TGTGCCAGCAGCCAAGATTTGCGACAGGGGGAGACCCAGTACTTC
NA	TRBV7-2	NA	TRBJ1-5	CASTPAVTNQPQHF	TGTGCCAGCACCCCTGCGGTCACCAATCAGCCCCAGCATTTT
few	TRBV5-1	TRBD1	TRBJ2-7	CASSRGTGPYEQYF	TGCGCCAGCAGCCGGGGGACAGGGCCGTACGAGCAGTACTTC
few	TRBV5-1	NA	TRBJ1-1	CASSLSAANTEAFF	TGCGCCAGCAGCTTGTCCGCGGCGAACACTGAAGCTTTCTTT
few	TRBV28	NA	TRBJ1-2	CATKPGRIHYGYTF	TGTGCCACCAAGCCAGGGCGCATCCACTATGGCTACACCTTC
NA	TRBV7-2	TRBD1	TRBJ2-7	CASSLEGTGGKEQYF	TGTGCCAGCAGCTTAGAAGGGACAGGGGGTAAAGAGCAGTACTTC
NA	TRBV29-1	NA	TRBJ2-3	CSVEFTDTQYF	TGCAGCGTTGAATTCACAGATACGCAGTATTTT
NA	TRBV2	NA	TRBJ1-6	CASRPGQNSPLHF	TGTGCCAGCAGACCTGGACAGAATTCACCCCTCCACTTT
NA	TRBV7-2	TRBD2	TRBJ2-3	CASSAGLAGRTDTQYF	TGTGCCAGCAGCGCGGGACTAGCGGGGCGCACAGATACGCAGTATTTT
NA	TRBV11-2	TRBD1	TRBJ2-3	CASSPQTGLRADTQYF	TGTGCCAGCAGCCCCCAGACAGGGTTGAGAGCAGATACGCAGTATTTT
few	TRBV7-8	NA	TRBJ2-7	CASSLERNYEQYF	TGTGCCAGCAGCTTAGAACGGAACTACGAGCAGTACTTC
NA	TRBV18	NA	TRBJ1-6	CASSPLRQGDRNSPLHF	TGTGCCAGCTCACCACTGAGGCAGGGCGACCGAAATTCACCCCTCCACTTT
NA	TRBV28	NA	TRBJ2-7	CASSSTDSPSYEQYF	TGTGCCAGCAGCTCCACAGATTCCCCGTCCTACGAGCAGTACTTC
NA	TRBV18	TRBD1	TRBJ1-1	CASSPPRQGGEAFF	TGTGCCAGCTCACCACCTCGACAGGGTGGTGAAGCTTTCTTT
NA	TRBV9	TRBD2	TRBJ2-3	CASSERGRATDTQYF	TGTGCCAGCAGCGAGCGGGGGAGGGCCACAGATACGCAGTATTTT
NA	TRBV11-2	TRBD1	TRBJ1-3	CASRKGDRVSGNTIYF	TGTGCCAGCAGGAAAGGGGACAGGGTCTCTGGAAACACCATATATTTT
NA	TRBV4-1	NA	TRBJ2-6	CASSQDTRGSGANVLTF	TGCGCCAGCAGCCAAGATACACGGGGGTCTGGGGCCAACGTCCTGACTTTC
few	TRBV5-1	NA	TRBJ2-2	CASSLVAYTGELFF	TGCGCCAGCAGCTTGGTTGCATACACCGGGGAGCTGTTTTTT
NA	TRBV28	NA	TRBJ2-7	CASSSLYEQYF	TGTGCCAGCAGTTCCCTGTACGAGCAGTACTTC
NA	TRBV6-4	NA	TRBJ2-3	CASSQLGADTQYF	TGTGCCAGCAGCCAATTAGGGGCAGATACGCAGTATTTT
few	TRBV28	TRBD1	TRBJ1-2	CASGTGGSGYTF	TGTGCCAGCGGGACAGGGGGGTCTGGCTACACCTTC
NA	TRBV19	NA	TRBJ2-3	CASSRSRTDTQYF	TGTGCCAGTAGTCGGTCCCGCACAGATACGCAGTATTTT